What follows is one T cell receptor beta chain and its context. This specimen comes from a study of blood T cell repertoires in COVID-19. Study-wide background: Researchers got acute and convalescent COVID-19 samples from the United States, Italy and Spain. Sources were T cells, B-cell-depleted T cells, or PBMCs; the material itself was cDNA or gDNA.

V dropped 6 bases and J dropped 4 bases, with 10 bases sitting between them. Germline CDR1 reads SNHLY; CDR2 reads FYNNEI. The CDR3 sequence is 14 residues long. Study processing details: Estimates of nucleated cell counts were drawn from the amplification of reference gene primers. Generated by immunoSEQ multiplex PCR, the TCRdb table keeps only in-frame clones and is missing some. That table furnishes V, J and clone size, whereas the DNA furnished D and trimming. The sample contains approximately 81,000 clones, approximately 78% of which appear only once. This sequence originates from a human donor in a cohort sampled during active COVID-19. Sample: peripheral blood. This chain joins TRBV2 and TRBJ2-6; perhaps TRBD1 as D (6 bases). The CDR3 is CASRQGLGANVLTF. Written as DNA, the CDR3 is TGTGCCAGCAGACAGGGTCTGGGGGCCAACGTCCTGACTTTC.